Presented here are 9 T cell receptor beta chains from one specimen sequenced in a study of blood T cell repertoires in COVID-19. Clones were sequenced by immunoSEQ multiplex PCR, and TCRdb holds only the in-frame ones, with some missing. The sample has about 200,000 clones; 80% to 95% are singletons. The sequenced sample was peripheral blood. The receptors originated from a man aged 45 to 65 with acute or convalescent COVID-19.

J is TRBJ2-7 and V is TRBV27; maybe TRBD2 (6 bases). CDR1 and CDR2 (germline): MNHEY, SMNVEV (reference sequence). The CDR3 is 14 amino acids. Between the trimmed V and J ends, which lost 3 bases and 2 bases, there was a span of 11 bases. The DNA of the CDR3 is TGTGCCAGCAGTTTTGGGACTGCAACCTACGAGCAGTACTTC. Translation: CASSFGTATYEQYF.

The chain links TRBV29-1 to TRBJ2-7; D unresolved. CDR1 is SQVTM and CDR2 is ANQGSEA in the germline V gene. There are 14 residues in the CDR3. Trimming shortened V by 4 bases and J by 0 bases, and 13 bases separated the two germline ends. The chain's CDR3 is CSVASWSDSYEQYF. The CDR3 DNA reads as TGCAGCGTTGCCAGTTGGTCAGACTCCTACGAGCAGTACTTC.

This chain links TRBV6-6 with TRBJ1-3; 7 bases fit TRBD1. In germline, CDR1 is MNHNY, CDR2 SVGAGI (reference sequence). The CDR3 runs 16 residues. J lost 0 bases, V lost 0 bases, and 2 bases had no gene match. In DNA form, the CDR3 reads TGTGCCAGCAGTTACTCGAGGGACAGCTCTGGAAACACCATATATTTT. Translating gives CASSYSRDSSGNTIYF.

This clone occurred once. The V gene is TRBV4-1, the J gene TRBJ2-7; TRBD2 agrees at 13 bases. Germline V gene sequence: CDR1 MGHRA, CDR2 YSYEKL. V lost 0 bases to trimming and J lost 2 bases; unmatched junction nucleotides: 4. This CDR3 is built from 17 residues. The CDR3 loop is CASSQETGLAGTYEQYF. The CDR3 DNA is TGCGCCAGCAGCCAAGAAACGGGACTAGCGGGGACCTACGAGCAGTACTTC.

V gene TRBV6-2 or TRBV6-3 combines with J gene TRBJ2-1; 10 nucleotides match TRBD2. The V segment lost 5 bases and the J segment 10 bases; nucleotides outside the gene matches: 11. CDR1 is MNHEY and CDR2 is SVGEGT in the germline V gene. The length of the CDR3 is 15 residues. The CDR3 is CASSALAGEWGEQFF. For the CDR3, the DNA is TGTGCCAGCAGTGCCCTAGCGGGAGAATGGGGGGAGCAGTTCTTC.

The V gene is TRBV10-3, the J gene TRBJ2-3, with 9 bases fitting TRBD2. After removal of 5 bases from V and 2 bases from J, the junction contained 8 bases not matched to a gene. The CDR3 extends over 16 amino acids. Germline CDR1 reads ENHRY; CDR2 reads SYGVKD. The CDR3 DNA sequence: TGTGCCATCAGTCCACAAGCGGGAGGCCTCACAGATACGCAGTATTTT. It yields the protein CAISPQAGGLTDTQYF.

The V gene is TRBV2, the J gene TRBJ1-5; a possible D gene is TRBD1 (5 bases). The V gene lost 5 bases and the J gene lost 6 bases, with 11 bases spanning the gap. The CDR3 runs 13 residues. From germline, CDR1 is SNHLY and CDR2 FYNNEI. The CDR3 nucleotides read TGTGCCAGCAGTCGGACATGGAGTCAGCCCCAGCATTTT. Protein product: CASSRTWSQPQHF.

The V call is TRBV28, the J call TRBJ1-2; 7 bases agree with TRBD1. The V and J ends lost 6 bases and 6 bases, in that order; junction bases with no gene match: 7. The CDR3 length is 13 residues. Germline V CDR1 and CDR2: MDHEN, SYDVKM. The CDR3 region is CASRIIQGNGYTF. Written as DNA, the CDR3 is TGTGCCAGCAGAATTATACAGGGGAATGGCTACACCTTC.

This chain connects TRBV7-2 to TRBJ2-5; 8 bases match TRBD2. V lost 1 base, J lost 2 bases, and 6 bases stayed unmatched. The CDR3 is 16 residues long. The germline gives CDR1 SGHTA, CDR2 FQGNSA. The CDR3, as DNA: TGTGCCAGCAGCTTAGTTGGCGGGGGGAAACAAGAGACCCAGTACTTC. It is translated as CASSLVGGGKQETQYF.